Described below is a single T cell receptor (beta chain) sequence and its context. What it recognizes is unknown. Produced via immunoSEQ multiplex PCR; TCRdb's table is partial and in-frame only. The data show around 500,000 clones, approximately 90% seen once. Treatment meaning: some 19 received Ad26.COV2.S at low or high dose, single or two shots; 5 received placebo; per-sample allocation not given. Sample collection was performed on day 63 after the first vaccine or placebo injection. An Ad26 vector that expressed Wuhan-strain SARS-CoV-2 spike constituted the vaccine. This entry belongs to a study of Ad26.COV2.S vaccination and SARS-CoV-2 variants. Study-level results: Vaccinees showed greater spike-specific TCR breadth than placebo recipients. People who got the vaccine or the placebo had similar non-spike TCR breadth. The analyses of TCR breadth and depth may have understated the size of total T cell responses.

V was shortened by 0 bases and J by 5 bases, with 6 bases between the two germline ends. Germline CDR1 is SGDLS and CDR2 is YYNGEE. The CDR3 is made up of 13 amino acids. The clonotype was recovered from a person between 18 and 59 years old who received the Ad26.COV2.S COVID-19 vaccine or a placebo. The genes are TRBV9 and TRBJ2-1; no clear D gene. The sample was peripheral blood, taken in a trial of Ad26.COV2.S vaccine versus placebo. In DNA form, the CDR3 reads TGTGCCAGCAGCGTAGGCCGAGACAATGAGCAGTTCTTC. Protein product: CASSVGRDNEQFF.